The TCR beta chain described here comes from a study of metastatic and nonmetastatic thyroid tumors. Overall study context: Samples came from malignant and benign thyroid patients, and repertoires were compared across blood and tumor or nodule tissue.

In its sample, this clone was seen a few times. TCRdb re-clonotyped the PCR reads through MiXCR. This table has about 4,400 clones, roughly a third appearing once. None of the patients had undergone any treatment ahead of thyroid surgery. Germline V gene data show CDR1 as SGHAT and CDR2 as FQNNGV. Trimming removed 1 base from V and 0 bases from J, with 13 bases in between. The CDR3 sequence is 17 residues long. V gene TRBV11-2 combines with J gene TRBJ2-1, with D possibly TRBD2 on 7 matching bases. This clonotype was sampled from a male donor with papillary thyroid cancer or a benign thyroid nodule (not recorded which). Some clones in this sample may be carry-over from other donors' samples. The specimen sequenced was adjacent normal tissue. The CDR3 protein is CASSLGRGGSSYNEQFF. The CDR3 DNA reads TGTGCCAGCAGCTTAGGAAGGGGGGGGAGCTCCTACAATGAGCAGTTCTTC. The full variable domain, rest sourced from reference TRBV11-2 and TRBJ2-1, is EAGVAQSPRYKIIEKRQSVAFWCNPISGHATLYWYQQILGQGPKLLIQFQNNGVVDDSQLPKDRFSAERLKGVDSTLKIQPAKLEDSAVYLCASSLGRGGSSYNEQFFGPGTRLTVL.